The 24 T cell receptor beta chains reported below all come from one sample, sequenced in a study of control samples from healthy donors and cancer patients. Using immunoSEQ multiplex PCR, the repertoire was profiled, and TCRdb retains in-frame clones only, with some absent. In the table there are 110,000 or so clones, around 89% of which are singletons. Sequenced input: blood. These receptors originate from a woman between 45 and 65 years old in good health.

The rearrangement joins TRBV6-6 to TRBJ2-1; the D is unclear. The CDR3 has 13 residues. Germline V gene sequence: CDR1 MNHNY, CDR2 SVGAGI (reference sequence). V was shortened by 4 bases and J by 5 bases, with 9 bases between the two germline ends. CDR3 in amino acids: CASSFYRDNEQFF. In DNA, the CDR3 is TGTGCCAGCAGTTTCTACCGGGACAATGAGCAGTTCTTC.

This chain uses TRBV30 with TRBJ1-3; possible D gene TRBD1, 5 bases. Germline CDR1 and CDR2: GTSNPN and SVGIG (reference sequence). Between the trimmed V and J ends, which lost 3 bases and 0 bases, there was a span of 12 bases. CDR3 length: 15 amino acids. CDR3 amino acids: CAWRRDRHSGNTIYF. CDR3 bases: TGTGCCTGGAGGAGGGACCGACACTCTGGAAACACCATATATTTT.

V is TRBV6-1 and J is TRBJ2-7; the D gene is possibly TRBD2 (5 bases). Trimming stripped 3 bases from V and 6 bases from J, with 18 bases between. This CDR3 is 15 amino acids long. The germline CDR1 and CDR2 sequences are MNHNS and SASEGT. Here the CDR3 reads CASSESLGRKGEQYV. CDR3 nucleotide sequence: TGTGCCAGCAGTGAGTCCCTGGGGAGAAAGGGCGAGCAGTACGTC.

The J gene is TRBJ1-2, the V gene TRBV12-3 or TRBV12-4, with D unclear. The CDR3 length is 13 residues. V lost 5 bases, J lost 3 bases, and 10 bases lay in between. CDR3 in DNA: TGTGCCAGCAGTGCCGAGCTCTACTATGGCTACACCTTC. Its translation: CASSAELYYGYTF.

The CDR3 protein is CASSLLTNGYEQFF. The CDR3 DNA is TGTGCCAGCAGCTTACTGACTAATGGGTATGAGCAGTTCTTC. This sequence joins TRBV7-9 and TRBJ2-1, with D possibly matching TRBD2 (5 bases). Germline V CDR1 and CDR2: SEHNR, FQNEAQ (reference sequence). V gave up 2 bases and J gave up 8 bases, with 13 bases separating them. The CDR3 spans 14 residues.

This clone was observed a single time. The gene calls are TRBV5-8 and TRBJ1-2, with a weak D call TRBD1 (6 bases). CDR3 length: 10 amino acids. Germline CDR1 is SGHTS and CDR2 is YDEGEE. The CDR3 sequence is CAVPGGLQTF. CDR3 bases: TGTGCAGTACCGGGGGGGCTACAGACCTTC. Drawing the rest from reference TRBV5-8 and TRBJ1-2, the complete variable domain is EAGVTQSPTHLIKTRGQQATLRCSPISGHTSVYWYQQALGLGLQFLLWYDEGEERNRGNFPPRFSGRQFPNYSSELNVNALELEDSALYLCAVPGGLQTFGSGTRLTVV.

Only a few counts were recorded for this clone. The genes are TRBV6-5 and TRBJ1-1; D gene ambiguous. V gave up 7 bases and J gave up 1 base, with 13 bases separating them. This CDR3 comprises 14 residues. Germline V CDR1 and CDR2: MNHEY, SVGAGI. The DNA of the CDR3 is TGTGCCAGCACCCTACCGGAGGGGAACACTGAAGCTTTCTTT. Its translation is CASTLPEGNTEAFF.

This chain connects TRBV19 to TRBJ1-2, with a weak D call TRBD1 (6 bases). The V end lost 1 base, the J end lost 5 bases, and 14 bases lay between the germline ends. Germline V gene data show CDR1 as LNHDA and CDR2 as SQIVND (reference sequence). CDR3 length: 15 amino acids. The CDR3 loop reads CASSIVEAGTYGYTF. The CDR3 nucleotides are TGTGCCAGTAGTATAGTAGAGGCCGGGACATATGGCTACACCTTC.

The gene calls are TRBV25-1 and TRBJ1-2; 7 bases are a match to TRBD1. CDR1 is MGHDK and CDR2 is SYGVNS in the germline V gene. This CDR3 spans 13 amino acids. V was clipped by 6 bases and J by 6 bases; unmatched bases: 7. The CDR3 nucleotides read TGTGCCAGCAGGAGCCCGACAGGGCATGGCTACACCTTC. Translated: CASRSPTGHGYTF.

This clone was counted a few times. The genes are TRBV2 and TRBJ1-6; D is perhaps TRBD1 (6 bases). Trimming removed 8 bases from V and 7 bases from J, with 15 bases in between. Per the germline V gene, CDR1 is SNHLY and CDR2 is FYNNEI. The CDR3 is 14 amino acids. The CDR3 spells CASLKGTRNSPLHF. Written as DNA, the CDR3 is TGTGCCAGCCTAAAAGGGACAAGAAATTCACCCCTCCACTTT.

V and J are TRBV5-4 and TRBJ2-2; TRBD1 or TRBD2 may be the D gene (5 bases each). The CDR3 spans 16 residues. V was pared by 0 bases and J by 4 bases, with 13 bases between. CDR1 and CDR2 from the germline V gene are SGHNT and YYREEE (reference sequence). CDR3 in amino acids: CASSLAGTRGTGELFF. The CDR3 nucleotides are TGTGCCAGCAGCTTGGCCGGGACCCGAGGCACCGGGGAGCTGTTTTTT.

This chain connects TRBV6-5 to TRBJ2-4; 9 bases agree with TRBD1. The CDR3 length is 15 residues. Germline-derived CDR1 and CDR2 are MNHEY and SVGAGI. Losses at the gene ends were 7 bases for V and 0 bases for J; bases not matched to a gene: 4. The CDR3 region has the DNA TGTGCCAGCACGGGACAGGGCCTAGCCAAAAACATTCAGTACTTC. Its translation: CASTGQGLAKNIQYF.

This chain uses TRBV30 with TRBJ1-6; tentative D call: TRBD1 (6 bases). CDR1 is GTSNPN and CDR2 is SVGIG in the germline V gene (reference sequence). The CDR3 sequence is 13 residues long. The ends were cut back, 2 bases at V and 7 bases at J, with 9 bases in the middle. The CDR3 region is CAWSLQGNSPLHF. Here the CDR3 DNA reads TGTGCCTGGAGTCTACAGGGAAATTCACCCCTCCACTTT.

The genes are TRBV5-1 and TRBJ1-3, with D unclear. The CDR3 is 14 residues long. Trimming took 4 bases from V and 1 from J, leaving 9 bases between them. Germline CDR1 reads SGHRS; CDR2 reads YFSETQ. In DNA form, the CDR3 reads TGCGCCAGCAGCCCCCTCCTATCTGGAAACACCATATATTTT. Amino acids: CASSPLLSGNTIYF.

This clone was observed a handful of times. The gene calls are TRBV11-2 and TRBJ2-7; 8 nucleotides agree with TRBD2. J was trimmed by 9 bases and V by 5 bases; bases with no gene match: 15. The CDR3 length is 15 residues. Germline lookup yields CDR1 SGHAT and CDR2 FQNNGV. The CDR3 here is CASSPGTRATLVQYF. In nucleotides, the CDR3 is TGTGCCAGCAGCCCTGGGACTAGAGCTACCCTAGTGCAGTACTTC.

The V and J genes are TRBV11-2 and TRBJ2-3, with D maybe TRBD2 (6 bases). The CDR3 length is 15 residues. V was shortened by 5 bases and J by 1 base, with 13 bases between the two germline ends. Germline CDR1 reads SGHAT; CDR2 reads FQNNGV. As DNA, the CDR3 is TGTGCCAGCAGCCCGGCCGGGAGTCGCACAGATACGCAGTATTTT. It translates to CASSPAGSRTDTQYF.

The genes are TRBV12-3 or TRBV12-4 and TRBJ2-7, with unresolved D. Deletions cut 3 bases from V and 3 bases from J, with 9 bases between. This CDR3 has 13 residues. CDR3 region: CASSFRQVYEQYF. In nucleotides, the CDR3 is TGTGCCAGCAGTTTTCGCCAGGTCTACGAGCAGTACTTC.

V gene TRBV12-3 or TRBV12-4 combines with J gene TRBJ2-7, with a weak D call TRBD2 (5 bases). The V end was cut by 4 bases, the J end by 3 bases, with 7 bases between. This CDR3 has 12 residues. CDR3 in amino acids: CASSSDYYEQYV. The CDR3 nucleotides are TGTGCCAGCAGTTCCGACTACTACGAGCAGTACGTC.

The chain combines TRBV9 with TRBJ2-1, with TRBD2 matching 8 bases. V was clipped by 3 bases and J by 4 bases; unmatched bases: 9. This CDR3 is 16 amino acids long. Germline CDR1 SGDLS, CDR2 YYNGEE. In DNA, the CDR3 is TGTGCCAGCAGCGGGCCGGGGCGGGGGGCTTACAATGAGCAGTTCTTC. Its protein product is CASSGPGRGAYNEQFF.

The chain carries TRBV11-2 and TRBJ2-3; no firm D call. This CDR3 has 16 residues. Germline V gene lookup returns CDR1 SGHAT and CDR2 FQNNGV. Trimming cost V 4 bases and J 4 bases, with 18 bases left between them. CDR3 nucleotide sequence: TGTGCCAGCAGCTCGTGGCCACTCGCCAGCCCAGATACGCAGTATTTT. This encodes CASSSWPLASPDTQYF.

The chain recombines TRBV6-2 or TRBV6-3 with TRBJ2-3; 10 bases are shared with TRBD1. The CDR3 is 16 amino acids. Germline trimming cut 5 bases from V and 4 bases from J; bases unmatched to any gene: 9. Germline V gene sequence: CDR1 MNHEY, CDR2 SVGEGT. For the CDR3, the DNA is TGTGCCAGCAGTCCGCCTCCCGGGACAGGGGCAGATACGCAGTATTTT. This codes for CASSPPPGTGADTQYF.

The table lists this clone with many counts. The CDR3 nucleotides are TGCGCCAGCAGCAAGAGAGAACCCTACAATGAGCAGTTCTTC. This gives the protein CASSKREPYNEQFF. The rearrangement uses TRBV4-1 and TRBJ2-1; D unclear. Deletions cut 5 bases from V and 2 bases from J, with 10 bases between. Germline V gene data show CDR1 as MGHRA and CDR2 as YSYEKL. This CDR3 region has 14 residues.

V usage is TRBV6-5 and J usage is TRBJ1-1; 7 bases align to TRBD1. This CDR3 has 14 amino acids. Looked up from germline, CDR1 is MNHEY and CDR2 is SVGAGI. The junction had 6 bases not matched to a gene; V was cut back by 6 bases and J by 2 bases. CDR3 bases: TGTGCCAGCAGGCTCAGGGGGGGTAACACTGAAGCTTTCTTT. Its translation is CASRLRGGNTEAFF.

The chain is built from TRBV5-1 and TRBJ1-2; D possibly corresponds to TRBD1 (5 bases). This CDR3 contains 14 residues. The ends were cut back, 4 bases at V and 4 bases at J, with 14 bases in the middle. Per the germline V gene, CDR1 is SGHRS and CDR2 is YFSETQ. CDR3 sequence reads: CASSPQVTAYGYTF. The CDR3 DNA reads TGCGCCAGCAGCCCGCAGGTGACAGCCTATGGCTACACCTTC. The full variable domain, its missing parts supplied by reference TRBV5-1 and TRBJ1-2, is KAGVTQTPRYLIKTRGQQVTLSCSPISGHRSVSWYQQTPGQGLQFLFEYFSETQRNKGNFPGRFSGRQFSNSRSEMNVSTLELGDSALYLCASSPQVTAYGYTFGSGTRLTVV.